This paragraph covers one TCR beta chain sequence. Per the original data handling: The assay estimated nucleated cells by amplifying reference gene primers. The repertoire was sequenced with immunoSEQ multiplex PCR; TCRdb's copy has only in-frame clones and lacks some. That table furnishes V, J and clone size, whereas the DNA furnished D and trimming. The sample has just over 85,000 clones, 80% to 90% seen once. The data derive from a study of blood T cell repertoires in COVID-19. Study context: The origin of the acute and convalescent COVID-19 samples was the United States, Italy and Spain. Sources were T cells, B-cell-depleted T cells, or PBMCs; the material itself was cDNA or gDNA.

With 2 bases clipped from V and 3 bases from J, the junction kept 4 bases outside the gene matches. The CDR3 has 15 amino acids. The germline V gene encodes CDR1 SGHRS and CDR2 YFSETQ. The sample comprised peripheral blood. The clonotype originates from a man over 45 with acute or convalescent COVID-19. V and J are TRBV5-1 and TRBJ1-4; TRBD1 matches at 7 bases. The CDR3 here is CASSLQGNSNEKLFF. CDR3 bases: TGCGCCAGCAGCTTACAGGGGAACTCTAATGAAAAACTGTTTTTT.